What follows are 21 T cell receptor beta chains derived from one specimen sequenced in a study of shared clonotypes between healthy human individuals. Only in-frame clones appear in the TCRdb table, and some are missing; sequencing was by immunoSEQ multiplex PCR. Here the sample spans roughly 2.1 million clones, approximately 94% being singletons. CD45RO-negative cells were positively selected for CCR7, leaving out terminally differentiated effector memory CD45RA+ cells. Sequencing used naive CD8+ T cells from PBMCs. The receptors stem from a man between 18 and 29 years old in good health. Some clones in this sample may be carry-over from other donors' samples.

As for this clone: The limits of the CDR3 on the DNA are not certain, so only TCRdb's listed CDR3 is given. This chain joins TRBV12-5 and TRBJ1-1. The germline CDR1 and CDR2 sequences are LGHNT and FRNRAP. A total of 14 residues make up the CDR3, ends included. CDR3 amino acids: CASGLGMGYTEAFF.

As regards this clone: The sample carries other DNA sequences with the same CDR3. This chain links TRBV10-3 with TRBJ2-7; D perhaps matches TRBD2 (6 bases). V was pared by 4 bases and J by 2 bases, with 9 bases between. The CDR3 length is 13 residues. Per the germline V gene, CDR1 is ENHRY and CDR2 is SYGVKD. The CDR3 protein is CAISGGTAYEQYF. As DNA, the CDR3 is TGTGCCATCAGTGGCGGGACTGCCTACGAGCAGTACTTC.

Comment on this clone: The sample has other DNA sequences that encode this CDR3 too. The J gene is TRBJ1-4, the V gene TRBV27; 8 nucleotides agree with TRBD1. The germline V gene encodes CDR1 MNHEY and CDR2 SMNVEV (reference sequence). V gave up 5 bases and J gave up 8 bases; unmatched junction bases: 4. This CDR3 is built from 13 residues. This CDR3 reads CASSPRQGEKLFF. Here the CDR3 DNA reads TGTGCCAGCAGTCCCCGACAGGGGGAAAAACTGTTTTTT.

This clone was detected only once. The J gene is TRBJ2-1, the V gene TRBV11-2; D might be TRBD2 (6 bases). The CDR3 totals 13 residues. Germline-derived CDR1 and CDR2 are SGHAT and FQNNGV. The ends were cut back, 8 bases at V and 8 bases at J, with 16 bases in the middle. The CDR3 region is CASQGRGGYEQFF. The DNA for the CDR3 is TGTGCCAGCCAGGGCCGAGGAGGGTATGAGCAGTTCTTC.

The chain uses TRBV14 and TRBJ1-1; perhaps TRBD1 as D (5 bases). Germline CDR1 reads SGHDN; CDR2 reads FVKESK. The CDR3 runs to 16 residues. The V gene lost 0 bases and the J gene lost 6 bases, with 17 bases spanning the gap. CDR3 DNA: TGTGCCAGCAGCCAAGATGGAGAAGGGGATCAAGCTGAAGCTTTCTTT. It is translated as CASSQDGEGDQAEAFF.

About this clone: Within the sample, other DNA sequences also encode this same CDR3. The chain is built from TRBV29-1 and TRBJ2-7; D gene unclear. The CDR3 is made up of 14 amino acids. Per germline, CDR1 SQVTM and CDR2 ANQGSEA. V was clipped by 0 bases and J by 0 bases, with 9 bases between them. In nucleotides, the CDR3 is TGCAGCGTTGAAGATCGTCGGGTCTCCTACGAGCAGTACTTC. Translation: CSVEDRRVSYEQYF.

CDR3 region: CASSEGRWEEGQPQHF. Written as DNA, the CDR3 is TGTGCCAGCAGTGAGGGGCGGTGGGAGGAAGGTCAGCCCCAGCATTTT. J is TRBJ1-5 and V is TRBV6-1, with D perhaps TRBD1 (5 bases). Germline V gene data show CDR1 as MNHNS and CDR2 as SASEGT. Between the trimmed V and J ends, which lost 3 bases and 6 bases, there was a span of 18 bases. This CDR3 spans 16 amino acids.

The V call is TRBV18, the J call TRBJ2-1; D is undetermined. The CDR3 is 14 amino acids. CDR1 is KGHSH, CDR2 LQKENI, per germline. Trimming removed 6 bases at V and 4 bases at J, with 13 bases between. CDR3: CASSPLEGYNEQFF. CDR3 DNA: TGTGCCAGCTCTCCCCTCGAAGGGTACAATGAGCAGTTCTTC.

This clone appeared once. J is TRBJ1-3 and V is TRBV11-3; maybe TRBD1 (5 bases). CDR1 SGHNT and CDR2 YENEEA come from the germline V gene. The CDR3 length is 15 residues. V was cut by 2 bases and J by 6 bases, with 14 bases left in between. The CDR3 DNA reads TGTGCCAGCAGCTTAAAGGGGCTGGCGATAAACACCATATATTTT. Its translation: CASSLKGLAINTIYF.

The chain links TRBV27 to TRBJ2-7, with D uncertain. This CDR3 has 13 residues. CDR1 MNHEY and CDR2 SMNVEV come from the germline V gene (reference sequence). V lost 6 bases and J lost 7, with 16 bases in between. The CDR3 sequence is CASSPLLFGEQYF. The CDR3 DNA sequence: TGTGCCAGCAGCCCCCTTTTGTTCGGGGAGCAGTACTTC.

With respect to this clone: This specimen includes other DNA sequences encoding the same CDR3. The genes are TRBV7-3 and TRBJ1-1; D is unclear. Trimming cost V 2 bases and J 2 bases, with 9 bases left between them. The CDR3 is 14 amino acids. Looked up from germline, CDR1 is SGHTA and CDR2 is FQGTGA. The CDR3 bases are TGTGCCAGCAGCTTAGGAGGGCCAAACACTGAAGCTTTCTTT. Its protein is CASSLGGPNTEAFF.

The chain couples TRBV19 to TRBJ2-5; 9 bases are shared with TRBD2. Trimming at V came to 1 base and at J to 5 bases, leaving 20 bases not matched to a gene. This CDR3 spans 20 amino acids. The V gene's germline CDR1 is LNHDA and CDR2 SQIVND (reference sequence). Written as DNA, the CDR3 is TGTGCCAGTAGTATAGTAGGACCCACCAGCTTAGCGGGAGATCAGGAGACCCAGTACTTC. Translated, it gives CASSIVGPTSLAGDQETQYF.

The rearrangement links TRBV27 to TRBJ2-1; D is perhaps TRBD1 or TRBD2 (5 bases each). The CDR3 runs 16 residues. V lost 2 bases and J lost 8, with 19 bases in between. Looked up from germline, CDR1 is MNHEY and CDR2 is SMNVEV (reference sequence). In nucleotides, the CDR3 is TGTGCCAGCAGTTTAATATTAGCGCAGGGTCCTGATGAGCAGTTCTTC. It specifies CASSLILAQGPDEQFF.

This rearrangement joins TRBV4-1 to TRBJ2-7; 9 bases map to TRBD1. Per germline, CDR1 MGHRA and CDR2 YSYEKL. There are 15 residues in the CDR3. V was pared by 0 bases and J by 6 bases, with 6 bases of the junction left unmatched. The chain's CDR3 is CASSQDGTGLTEQYF. CDR3 sequence (DNA): TGCGCCAGCAGCCAAGACGGGACAGGGTTGACCGAGCAGTACTTC.

V gene TRBV7-9 combines with J gene TRBJ2-3; 8 bases map to TRBD1. V shed 9 bases, J shed 4 bases, and the junction held 9 bases outside the gene matches. The CDR3 runs 14 residues. CDR1 SEHNR and CDR2 FQNEAQ come from the germline V gene (reference sequence). The CDR3 reads CASRQGARPDTQYF. The CDR3 bases are TGTGCCAGTCGGCAGGGGGCGCGACCAGATACGCAGTATTTT.

The chain employs TRBV18 and TRBJ2-7; TRBD1 might be the D (6 bases). V was shortened by 0 bases and J by 3 bases, with 12 bases between the two germline ends. The CDR3 contains 15 residues. Germline lookup yields CDR1 KGHSH and CDR2 LQKENI. The CDR3 region is CASSPPKDRYYEQYF. The CDR3 coding sequence is TGTGCCAGCTCACCACCGAAGGACAGATACTACGAGCAGTACTTC.

The rearrangement joins TRBV7-9 to TRBJ2-3, with D possibly TRBD1 on 5 matching bases. V shed 0 bases and J shed 9 bases, with 7 bases lying between them. Germline values: CDR1 SEHNR, CDR2 FQNEAQ (reference sequence). The CDR3 spans 12 residues. CDR3 DNA sequence: TGTGCCAGCAGCTTAGCTCAGGGAACGCAGTATTTT. This codes for CASSLAQGTQYF.

The rearrangement uses TRBV11-2 and TRBJ2-5, with D tentatively TRBD2 (5 bases). In germline, CDR1 is SGHAT, CDR2 FQNNGV. V was pared by 3 bases and J by 5 bases, with 7 bases between. This CDR3 has 12 residues. The CDR3 is CASSLPGETQYF. CDR3 in DNA: TGTGCCAGCAGCTTGCCGGGGGAGACCCAGTACTTC.

The chain has TRBV11-1 and TRBJ2-5, with TRBD2 identical over 10 bases. The germline V gene has CDR1 SGHAT and CDR2 FQDESV (reference sequence). CDR3 length: 15 residues. V lost 4 bases and J lost 2; bases outside the gene matches: 4. The CDR3 here is CASSSGLAEQETQYF. In nucleotides, the CDR3 is TGTGCCAGCAGCTCCGGACTAGCGGAGCAAGAGACCCAGTACTTC.

The V call is TRBV19, the J call TRBJ2-7, with unresolved D. This CDR3 contains 14 residues. The V gene's germline CDR1 is LNHDA and CDR2 SQIVND (reference sequence). Trimming cost V 5 bases and J 2 bases, with 13 bases left between them. In DNA, the CDR3 is TGTGCCAGTAGTTATGGTGTCGGCGCCTACGAGCAGTACTTC. Translating gives CASSYGVGAYEQYF.

The chain combines TRBV28 with TRBJ2-1, with unresolved D. Trimming took off 5 bases at V and 4 bases at J, with 9 bases between the two ends. The CDR3 spans 13 residues. Germline V gives CDR1 MDHEN, CDR2 SYDVKM. The CDR3 is CASSLWTYNEQFF. The CDR3 DNA reads as TGTGCCAGCAGTCTGTGGACGTACAATGAGCAGTTCTTC. Together with reference TRBV28 and TRBJ2-1, the CDR3 gives the full variable domain: DVKVTQSSRYLVKRTGEKVFLECVQDMDHENMFWYRQDPGLGLRLIYFSYDVKMKEKGDIPEGYSVSREKKERFSLILESASTNQTSMYLCASSLWTYNEQFFGPGTRLTVL.